A single sample gave rise to the 25 T cell receptor beta chains below, sequenced in a study of CXCR3-negative and CXCR3-positive naive CD8 T cells. Study results and limitations: More hydrophobic TRB CDR3s were found in CXCR3-positive naive cells than in CXCR3-negative naive cells.

Antigens of these TCRs are unknown. It was by 5' RACE with UMI labels that the TRB cDNA libraries were prepared. TCRdb re-analyzed the 5' RACE reads; it lists each CDR3 protein once, without DNA. Recorded for this sample: some 130,000 distinct CDR3 sequences. Sequenced sample: naive CXCR3+ CD8+ T cells from blood. Subset given: CD45RO-CCR7+CD27+CD95- naive CD8+ T cells expressing CXCR3 (TNR3+). These receptors were obtained from a human donor in good health. Some clones in this sample may be carry-over from other donors' samples.

CDR3: CASSLVAGGPDTQYF. This chain joins TRBV7-9 and TRBJ2-3; TCRdb lists TRBD2, though no DNA is available to test this call. Germline CDR1 and CDR2: SEHNR and FQNEAQ (reference sequence). The length of the CDR3 is 15 residues.

The chain is built from TRBV19 and TRBJ2-2. This CDR3 is 11 amino acids long. The germline V gene has CDR1 LNHDA and CDR2 SQIVND (reference sequence). The CDR3 is CASSGPGELFF.

This rearrangement joins TRBV27 to TRBJ2-5. The CDR3 length is 13 residues. Germline V gene data show CDR1 as MNHEY and CDR2 as SMNVEV (reference sequence). The CDR3 reads CASSLSGQETQYF.

V and J are TRBV7-9 and TRBJ1-1; checking the TCRdb D call of TRBD1 is not possible without DNA. Germline loops: CDR1 SEHNR, CDR2 FQNEAQ (reference sequence). This CDR3 is built from 17 residues. CDR3 amino acids: CASSQIPGTGARTEAFF.

The V gene is TRBV11-2, the J gene TRBJ2-7. Germline loops: CDR1 SGHAT, CDR2 FQNNGV. The CDR3 sequence is 12 residues long. The CDR3 reads CASSMKVYEKYF. Filled out from reference TRBV11-2 and TRBJ2-7, the complete variable domain reads EAGVAQSPRYKIIEKRQSVAFWCNPISGHATLYWYQQILGQGPKLLIQFQNNGVVDDSQLPKDRFSAERLKGVDSTLKIQPAKLEDSAVYLCASSMKVYEKYFGPGTRLTVT.

The chain uses TRBV27 and TRBJ2-2; TCRdb's assignment of TRBD1 cannot be checked, as there is no DNA. This CDR3 is built from 16 residues. CDR1 MNHEY and CDR2 SMNVEV come from the germline V gene (reference sequence). The CDR3 spells CASSLTGGPNTGELFF.

The chain couples TRBV30 to TRBJ2-7; TCRdb's D call of TRBD2 is untestable without DNA. From germline, CDR1 is GTSNPN and CDR2 SVGIG (reference sequence). This CDR3 contains 15 residues. The CDR3 sequence is CAWCGEGERAYEQYF.

The genes are TRBV10-3 and TRBJ1-5; TCRdb lists TRBD1, though no DNA is available to test this call. The CDR3 is 15 amino acids. The germline V gene has CDR1 ENHRY and CDR2 SYGVKD. CDR3 protein: CAISDTGVRNQPQHF.

The chain employs TRBV21-1 and TRBJ1-2. TRBV21-1 is annotated as a pseudogene. The length of the CDR3 is 17 residues. CDR3 sequence reads: CASSDCTVSISDYGYTF.

The chain combines TRBV2 with TRBJ1-2. Germline V gene sequence: CDR1 SNHLY, CDR2 FYNNEI. The CDR3 spans 13 residues. CDR3 in amino acids: CASSDGQAYGYTF.

The chain recombines TRBV9 with TRBJ1-2; TCRdb outputs TRBD1, but without DNA this stays unchecked. Germline V gene sequence: CDR1 SGDLS, CDR2 YYNGEE. The CDR3 runs to 15 residues. The CDR3 reads CASSAGGTSNYGYTF.

The chain recombines TRBV9 with TRBJ2-1; TCRdb calls TRBD2, which cannot be checked without DNA. The length of the CDR3 is 14 residues. The V gene's germline CDR1 is SGDLS and CDR2 YYNGEE. CDR3 residues: CASSRGGAGNEQFF.

The chain uses TRBV20-1 and TRBJ2-4; the TRBD1 assignment by TCRdb is unverifiable without DNA. The CDR3 is made up of 14 amino acids. Germline loops: CDR1 DFQATT, CDR2 SNEGSKA (reference sequence). The chain's CDR3 is CSATTDLGGVIQYF.

V is TRBV24-1 and J is TRBJ2-2; TCRdb reports TRBD1, a call that lacks DNA to check it against. In germline, CDR1 is KGHDR, CDR2 SFDVKD. CDR3 length: 16 amino acids. The CDR3 loop is CATSDSGTGNTGELFF.

The chain couples TRBV28 to TRBJ2-3; TCRdb returns TRBD1, unconfirmable since there is no DNA. This CDR3 is built from 16 residues. The V gene's germline CDR1 is MDHEN and CDR2 SYDVKM. CDR3 region: CASSPWTGLHPDTQYF.

The chain has TRBV6-2 or TRBV6-3 and TRBJ2-1; absent DNA, TCRdb's TRBD2 call cannot be checked. Germline V gene data show CDR1 as MNHEY and CDR2 as SVGEGT. The CDR3 is 15 amino acids. The CDR3 loop reads CASTPGLASYNEQFF.

J is TRBJ2-1 and V is TRBV7-6; checking the TCRdb D call of TRBD2 is not possible without DNA. This CDR3 comprises 15 residues. CDR1 and CDR2 (germline): SGHVS, FNYEAQ. The CDR3 sequence: CASSLVLAGEGEQFF.

This chain links TRBV20-1 with TRBJ2-2; TCRdb calls TRBD1, which cannot be checked without DNA. This CDR3 is 16 amino acids long. Germline lookup yields CDR1 DFQATT and CDR2 SNEGSKA (reference sequence). The CDR3 protein is CSARAEGQENTGEPFF.

The chain combines TRBV10-2 with TRBJ2-1; the D gene TCRdb calls, TRBD1, cannot be checked with no DNA. The CDR3 runs 14 residues. Germline CDR1 reads WSHSY; CDR2 reads SAAADI. The CDR3 sequence is CASSEPDSPGGQFF.

V gene TRBV6-2 or TRBV6-3 combines with J gene TRBJ2-1; TCRdb lists TRBD2, though no DNA is available to test this call. Per the germline V gene, CDR1 is MNHEY and CDR2 is SVGEGT. The CDR3 spans 16 residues. CDR3: CASSYRLRAPYNEQFF.

V is TRBV6-5 and J is TRBJ2-1; TCRdb's D call of TRBD1 is untestable without DNA. This CDR3 contains 11 residues. CDR1 and CDR2 from the germline V gene are MNHEY and SVGAGI. CDR3 loop: CATVGGNEQFF.

This chain connects TRBV25-1 to TRBJ2-1. The germline CDR1 and CDR2 sequences are MGHDK and SYGVNS. CDR3 length: 14 residues. The CDR3 loop is CASSGQRVNNEQFF.

J is TRBJ1-4 and V is TRBV7-9; TCRdb calls TRBD1, which cannot be checked without DNA. Germline CDR1 and CDR2: SEHNR and FQNEAQ (reference sequence). The CDR3 runs to 18 residues. The CDR3 here is CASSSEMLNRGMLEKLFF.

This rearrangement joins TRBV29-1 to TRBJ2-2; TCRdb's D call of TRBD1 is untestable without DNA. The CDR3 totals 16 residues. Germline CDR1 reads SQVTM; CDR2 reads ANQGSEA. Here the CDR3 reads CSVWTDGGGDAGELFF.

This rearrangement joins TRBV5-5 to TRBJ2-3; TCRdb indicates TRBD1, and absent DNA this call remains unverified. CDR1 is SGHKS, CDR2 YYEKEE, per germline (reference sequence). The CDR3 is made up of 16 amino acids. The CDR3 loop is CASSLERTGRTDTQYF.